The 21 T cell receptor beta chains presented below share a single source sample, sequenced in a study of T-cell reconstitution after alpha-beta-depleted transplantation in children. TCRbeta library construction was performed incorporating unique molecular identifiers. TCRdb re-called the PCR reads with MiXCR, one entry per CDR3 protein. Of more than 200,000 distinct CDR3 sequences listed, 25% are singletons. Source: PBMCs, taken before TCRalphabeta/CD19-depleted stem cell transplant. These TCRs come from a girl aged 2 to 10 with Fanconi anemia, due to receive a stem cell transplant.

Ten or more counts support this clonotype. In DNA, the CDR3 is TGTGCCAGCAGCTTAATCAGCTCCTACAATGAGCAGTTCTTC. Translated: CASSLISSYNEQFF. This chain links TRBV12-3 or TRBV12-4 with TRBJ2-1; D not certain. The length of the CDR3 is 14 residues. The V end was cut by 6 bases, the J end by 0 bases, with 9 bases between.

Ten or more counts support this clonotype. The V call is TRBV29-1, the J call TRBJ1-1, with 10 bases lining up with TRBD1. Trimming cost V 6 bases and J 4 bases; bases outside gene matches: 2. Germline-derived CDR1 and CDR2 are SQVTM and ANQGSEA. This CDR3 has 12 residues. This chain's CDR3 is CSVRQGATEAFF. DNA for the CDR3: TGCAGCGTAAGACAGGGGGCCACTGAAGCTTTCTTT.

This clonotype came up a few times. J is TRBJ2-7 and V is TRBV12-3 or TRBV12-4; D gene unclear. Trimming took off 8 bases at V and 1 base at J, with 9 bases between the two ends. This CDR3 has 12 residues. CDR3 amino acids: CASRGWSYEQYF. CDR3 sequence (DNA): TGTGCCAGCCGCGGCTGGTCCTACGAGCAGTACTTC.

This clonotype has a single count. This rearrangement joins TRBV20-1 to TRBJ2-3; D is unclear. The germline V gene encodes CDR1 DFQATT and CDR2 SNEGSKA (reference sequence). V was shortened by 0 bases and J by 6 bases, with 10 bases between the two germline ends. CDR3 size: 13 residues. The CDR3: CSARDELADTQYF. DNA of the CDR3: TGCAGTGCTAGAGATGAGTTGGCGGATACGCAGTATTTT.

This clonotype has only one observation. The chain carries TRBV7-9 and TRBJ1-4; possibly TRBD1 for D (5 bases). CDR1 is SEHNR and CDR2 is FQNEAQ in the germline V gene (reference sequence). The CDR3 runs to 16 residues. The V end lost 6 bases, the J end lost 7 bases, and 21 bases lay between the germline ends. The DNA for the CDR3 is TGTGCCAGCAGGCACGCCGGGACCGCGAAGGGTGAAAAACTGTTTTTT. Amino acids: CASRHAGTAKGEKLFF.

This clonotype was observed many times. The chain carries TRBV29-1 and TRBJ2-1; the match to TRBD2 covers 10 bases. The germline gives CDR1 SQVTM, CDR2 ANQGSEA. The junction had 6 bases not matched to a gene; V was cut back by 3 bases and J by 7 bases. The CDR3 spans 14 residues. CDR3 amino acids: CSVDQRGGENEQFF. The CDR3 nucleotides are TGCAGCGTTGATCAGCGGGGGGGTGAAAATGAGCAGTTCTTC.

This clonotype has only a few counts. This chain uses TRBV29-1 with TRBJ2-7, with 7 bases aligning to TRBD2. This CDR3 comprises 13 residues. Germline V gives CDR1 SQVTM, CDR2 ANQGSEA. J was trimmed by 3 bases and V by 4 bases; bases with no gene match: 6. The CDR3 DNA reads as TGCAGCGTTGTTAGCGGGTTGGGCTACGAGCAGTACTTC. Encoded protein: CSVVSGLGYEQYF.

This rearrangement joins TRBV20-1 to TRBJ2-1; D gene uncertain. Germline CDR1 DFQATT, CDR2 SNEGSKA (reference sequence). V was trimmed by 4 bases and J by 8 bases, leaving 15 bases between them. The CDR3 length is 13 residues. CDR3 coding DNA: TGCAGTGCTACTCCTAGTGGTTTCGATGAGCAGTTCTTC. It codes for CSATPSGFDEQFF.

This clonotype was observed many times. The chain carries TRBV12-3 or TRBV12-4 and TRBJ2-4; 7 bases agree with TRBD1. J was trimmed by 8 bases and V by 6 bases; bases with no gene match: 7. This CDR3 comprises 13 residues. This CDR3 is CASRVTGIDIQYF. For the CDR3, the DNA is TGTGCCAGCAGAGTGACAGGGATAGACATTCAGTACTTC.

Many counts were recorded for this clonotype. The gene calls are TRBV20-1 and TRBJ1-4, with a possible D match to TRBD1 (5 bases). V gave up 0 bases and J gave up 3 bases, with 11 bases separating them. From germline, CDR1 is DFQATT and CDR2 SNEGSKA (reference sequence). The CDR3 contains 15 residues. The CDR3 nucleotides read TGCAGTGCTAGAGAACCACAGGTCCCTAATGAAAAACTGTTTTTT. This translates into CSAREPQVPNEKLFF.

The table lists this clonotype with many counts. V gene TRBV29-1 combines with J gene TRBJ1-1; D is unclear. Trimming pared 7 bases from V and 2 bases from J, leaving 14 bases between. Germline loops: CDR1 SQVTM, CDR2 ANQGSEA. CDR3 size: 13 residues. Here the CDR3 DNA reads TGCAGCGCCGAGGTCGTCTTAAACACTGAAGCTTTCTTT. Residues: CSAEVVLNTEAFF.

The table lists this clonotype with a few counts. The genes are TRBV18 and TRBJ2-7; TRBD1 matches at 9 bases. This CDR3 region has 16 residues. CDR1 KGHSH and CDR2 LQKENI come from the germline V gene. V shed 3 bases and J 1 base; nucleotides not matched to a gene: 7. Written as DNA, the CDR3 is TGTGCCAGCTCACCGGGCGCGGGACAGGGATCCTACGAGCAGTACTTC. It codes for CASSPGAGQGSYEQYF.

This clonotype turned up a few times. This chain connects TRBV9 to TRBJ2-5; 8 bases are a match to TRBD2. The CDR3 totals 15 residues. Germline trimming cut 0 bases from V and 1 base from J; bases unmatched to any gene: 2. CDR1 SGDLS and CDR2 YYNGEE come from the germline V gene. CDR3 protein: CASSVGTSGQETQYF. As DNA, the CDR3 is TGTGCCAGCAGCGTAGGAACTAGCGGCCAAGAGACCCAGTACTTC.

This clonotype was counted a few times. The genes are TRBV20-1 and TRBJ2-7, with unresolved D. The germline V gene has CDR1 DFQATT and CDR2 SNEGSKA (reference sequence). Between the trimmed V and J ends, which lost 0 bases and 6 bases, there was a span of 15 bases. The CDR3 totals 14 residues. The DNA for the CDR3 is TGCAGTGCTAGAGAATCAAGGCTTCGAGGCGAGCAGTACTTC. Amino acids: CSARESRLRGEQYF.

This clonotype was counted many times. The V and J genes are TRBV5-1 and TRBJ2-1; D assignment may be TRBD1 or TRBD2 (5 bases each). The V and J ends lost 4 bases and 0 bases respectively, with 11 bases between them. Germline V CDR1 and CDR2: SGHRS, YFSETQ. This CDR3 spans 15 amino acids. CDR3 sequence (DNA): TGCGCCAGCAGCGACTACAGGAGCTCCTACAATGAGCAGTTCTTC. Protein product: CASSDYRSSYNEQFF.

The sample holds many counts of this clonotype. The chain couples TRBV12-3 or TRBV12-4 to TRBJ2-1; 7 nucleotides match TRBD2. This CDR3 has 15 residues. V was pared by 5 bases and J by 3 bases, with 7 bases of the junction left unmatched. CDR3 nucleotides: TGTGCCAGCAGTAAGCGGGACTTCGACTACAATGAGCAGTTCTTC. The encoded protein is CASSKRDFDYNEQFF.

The table lists this clonotype with many counts. V gene TRBV11-2 combines with J gene TRBJ2-2, with a possible D match to TRBD2 (7 bases). The CDR3 contains 16 residues. V was shortened by 1 base and J by 6 bases, with 15 bases between the two germline ends. CDR1 is SGHAT, CDR2 FQNNGV, per germline. Here the CDR3 DNA reads TGTGCCAGCAGCTTAGTCGGGGGGCTCAATCCCGGGGAGCTGTTTTTT. Its protein product is CASSLVGGLNPGELFF. Looking up the rest from reference TRBV11-2 and TRBJ2-2 gives the full variable domain: EAGVAQSPRYKIIEKRQSVAFWCNPISGHATLYWYQQILGQGPKLLIQFQNNGVVDDSQLPKDRFSAERLKGVDSTLKIQPAKLEDSAVYLCASSLVGGLNPGELFFGEGSRLTVL.

This clonotype has a count of ten or more. The chain couples TRBV12-3 or TRBV12-4 to TRBJ2-5; D is possibly TRBD1 (5 bases). The CDR3 runs 15 residues. Deletions cut 3 bases from V and 3 bases from J, with 14 bases between. CDR3 DNA sequence: TGTGCCAGCAGTTTTAGTCCCAGGGTCGAAGAGACCCAGTACTTC. Protein sequence: CASSFSPRVEETQYF.

This clonotype appeared a few times. CDR3 residues: CSAWDSTYEQYF. The CDR3 DNA is TGCAGTGCTTGGGACAGCACCTACGAGCAGTACTTC. The chain links TRBV20-1 to TRBJ2-7; 7 positions match TRBD1. Germline V lookup: CDR1 DFQATT, CDR2 SNEGSKA (reference sequence). The CDR3 sequence is 12 residues long. With 5 bases clipped from V and 2 bases from J, the junction kept 3 bases outside the gene matches.

This clonotype was counted many times. The V gene is TRBV18, the J gene TRBJ2-1; 7 positions agree with TRBD2. V gave up 1 base and J gave up 2 bases; unmatched junction bases: 2. The CDR3 covers 15 residues. Germline CDR1 is KGHSH and CDR2 is LQKENI. Written as DNA, the CDR3 is TGTGCCAGCTCACCACGCGGGAGCGCCTACAATGAGCAGTTCTTC. This gives the protein CASSPRGSAYNEQFF.

This chain connects TRBV29-1 to TRBJ2-3; 8 bases map to TRBD2. Trimming at V came to 4 bases and at J to 2 bases, leaving 5 bases not matched to a gene. Looked up from germline, CDR1 is SQVTM and CDR2 is ANQGSEA. The CDR3 contains 14 residues. The CDR3 region is CSVVLAGFTDTQYF. The CDR3 bases are TGCAGCGTTGTGTTAGCGGGATTCACAGATACGCAGTATTTT.